This T cell receptor (beta chain) comes out of a study of blood T cells in healthy people across ages. Study-wide results and limits: Long-lived donors had more naive CD4+ cells and higher diversity than aged donors.

Then a second PCR, running about 6 to 11 cycles, was carried out with a sample-barcoded 5' primer and a J-beta primer mix. Tagging of each cDNA molecule was performed by a template-switch adaptor with 12 random nucleotides. Per-sample output comprised a minimum of 2.5 million paired-end reads containing CDR3. From the 5' RACE reads, TCRdb called clonotypes with MiXCR, one entry per CDR3 protein. The sample comprises over 1,200,000 distinct CDR3 sequences, 59% of which are singletons, and roughly 7% rests with the top ten. The CDR3 length is 12 residues. Germline V gene lookup returns CDR1 MGHDK and CDR2 SYGVNS. V shed 3 bases and J shed 4 bases, with 6 bases lying between them. This clonotype was seen only a few times. Its antigen is not identified. Each sample used at least 6.5 million PBMCs.

The material sequenced was blood. This TCR derives from a man between 18 and 29 years old in good health. V gene TRBV25-1 combines with J gene TRBJ1-2, with no clear D. The CDR3 here is CASSEKFYGYTF. For the CDR3, the DNA is TGTGCCAGCAGTGAGAAATTCTATGGCTACACCTTC.